The T cell receptor beta chain described here comes from a study of cytomegalovirus exposure and HLA in healthy donors (TCRdb year 2017). Study-level background: An earlier analysis of roughly 610 of the donors reported about 280 Gb of sequence data and approximately 120 million unique TCR beta sequences obtained from about 179 million T cells. Around 330 gigabases of sequencing data and about 92 million unique TCR sequences made up an early release that covered 640 HLA-typed donors. The genetic ancestry cluster associated with self-reported Caucasian donors included 81% of the approximately 400 genotyped donors. The study aimed to test whether signatures of past pathogen exposure could be identified by cataloging public T cell receptors. Using immunosequencing, the study profiled T cell repertoires from about 620 subjects and related those repertoires to cytomegalovirus serostatus. Along with the 666-subject first cohort, a separate validation cohort of more than 90 different subjects was used. To predict cytomegalovirus infection status, the study brought together high-throughput TCR immunosequencing, statistical association of individual TCRs with disease status, and machine learning. A later analysis re-analyzed previously published TCR beta repertoires from roughly 600 donors and added high-resolution HLA genotyping to study TCR occurrence patterns. The later analysis used no new phenotypic data to find candidate immune exposures, relying instead on TCR beta sequences and their occurrence across donors. In an earlier analysis of 587 of the donors, high-throughput TCR beta sequencing was used to judge whether each TCR beta V gene segment behaved as functional or pseudogenic. Donor age, sex, ethnicity and CMV serostatus were compiled alongside the repertoire data. A later genetic analysis used genome-wide SNP genotypes for about three fifths of the 666 donors, treating that subset as a discovery cohort. All discovery cohort repertoires had been generated on a single sequencing platform. Both class I and class II loci were covered by HLA typing, at four-digit resolution. Typing coverage varied by locus: about 629-640 donors for A, B, C, DRB1 and DQB1; 500 to 550 for DQA1; around 610 for DPA1; around 490 for DPB1. A few DR-DQ haplotypes were treated as single units for association and clustering because of strong linkage in the cohort. On average, about 200,000 unique TCR beta nucleotide sequences were sequenced per donor among some 420 genotyped donors of the cohort, with 15% to 20% of those sequences being non-productive.

The method was the immunoSEQ multiplex PCR assay. For the multiplex PCR, a mixture combining 60 forward primers for TCR Vbeta segments and 13 reverse primers for TCR Jbeta segments was used. The CDR3 region of rearranged TCR beta genes was amplified from genomic DNA with a multiplex PCR assay. The Illumina HiSeq System was used to sequence the amplified TCR beta libraries as 87-base-pair reads. In the source study's methods: In a later analysis, some 80 million unique TCR beta chains were counted across the approximately 670 repertoires, and roughly 11 million of these chains were shared by at least two donors. Raw reads were error-corrected and collapsed into unique sequences by a nearest-neighbor algorithm in which closely related sequences were merged to remove PCR and sequencing errors. CDR3 sequences were aligned to IMGT reference sequences to assign V, D and J gene segments. Each retained sequence needed at least a six-nucleotide match to both a V gene segment and a J gene segment. A rearrangement was called productive if the CDR3 had no stop codons and remained in frame with V and J, and every other rearrangement was called non-productive. CDR3 was defined according to IMGT convention as the region running from the second conserved V-encoded cysteine to the conserved J-encoded phenylalanine. The earlier analysis of about 570 of the donors excluded any sequence lacking an unambiguous match to a single V gene segment. In an earlier analysis of approximately 560 of the donors, a V segment was called functional when productive rearrangements were above 56.7%, and segregating when the standard deviation between donors exceeded 5%. To diagnose cytomegalovirus status from the catalog of TCR beta chain sequences, a statistical classification framework was built. A later analysis assigned V and J genes by comparing TCR nucleotide sequences with IMGT/GENE-DB human TR gene sequences. The TCRdist pipeline was used in a later analysis to assign CDR3 sequences and most-parsimonious VDJ recombination scenarios. In a later analysis, every TCR beta chain was defined by the combination of its CDR3 amino acid sequence and its V-gene family, and reads without a unique V-gene family were dropped. A later analysis removed several hundred highly shared, low-generation-probability nucleotide sequences to deal with suspected cross-contamination and a sequencing artifact. A later analysis calculated a clonal expansion index for each public chain from normalized within-repertoire ranks of inferred template counts. In a later analysis, generation probabilities were computed using a VDJ recombination model fitted to out-of-frame rearrangements, and the results were checked against IGoR. In a later analysis, hypergeometric tests were used to score TCR-TCR, TCR-HLA and TCR-CMV co-occurrence, with a repertoire-size bias correction applied to TCR pairs. To estimate false discovery rates, a later analysis permuted the HLA or CMV assignments 20 times. In a later analysis, co-occurring TCRs were grouped with DBSCAN, and TCRdist sequence similarity was added when clustering was performed within HLA-allele-positive subsets. Repertoires with fewer than 30,000 or more than 120,000 public chains, plus five repertoires with anomalous nucleotide sharing, were excluded from co-occurrence clustering. As stored in TCRdb, this immuneACCESS dataset retains in-frame rearrangements with V and J assigned. A fraction of the clones does not appear; measured against another copy, unresolved V genes explain less than half of the discrepancy, and the remainder lacks a known reason. Clone size and the V and J calls come from that table; the DNA yielded D and trimming. The sample table shows 40,000 to 55,000 clones, and 65% to 80% are seen once. The biggest ten clones account for less than 9.5% of the sample.

Points the paper makes about the study in general: A total of about 150 TCR beta chains were listed by the study as associated with cytomegalovirus. A later genetic analysis reported fewer N-insertions in productive TCRs among donors in an Asian-associated ancestry cluster than the approximately 670-donor mean. A further reported finding was that TCR beta sequences accurately predicted the HLA-A and HLA-B alleles for most subjects in the first cohort. The 87-base-pair reads could not distinguish some IMGT-functional V segments, including TRBV6-2 and TRBV6-3, so those segments were excluded. In a later analysis, HLA-associated TCR beta chains showed more clonal expansion and lower generation probabilities than non-associated chains that were equally common. In a later analysis, several top co-occurrence clusters were reported to appear linked to parvovirus B19, influenza, CMV and Epstein-Barr virus. The authors suggested that the approach could potentially be extended to other disease states and immunological phenotypes. Roughly uniform sequencing depth across donors was assumed in presence/absence analyses, although this assumption may not hold. Because counts were too low, under 20 rarely observed V segments, including chromosome 9 orphons, were left out of the earlier analysis of several hundred of the donors. In a later analysis, the rate of TCR association differed among HLA loci, with DRB1 alleles having the most associated TCRs and HLA-C alleles having the fewest. Because HLA typing was missing for some donors at each locus, association tests included only the typed subset. Correlated functional status among segregating V segments might reflect linkage disequilibrium, but an unknown experimental factor could not be ruled out. A later analysis found that most CMV-associated TCR beta chains appeared HLA-restricted, with HLA associations seemingly driven largely by CMV exposure. Immune exposure information for the cohort was limited to CMV serostatus. Most TCR sequences were observed very rarely across donors, whereas some public TCRs were present in many individuals. In a later analysis, some 18,000 TCR beta sequences were associated with specific HLA alleles at a false discovery rate of 0.05. When HLA alleles, especially DR and DQ, strongly co-occurred, attributing TCR associations to individual alleles was difficult. An association between a missense DCLRE1C variant and V-gene and J-gene trimming of TCR beta chains was found in a later genetic analysis and replicated in an independent cohort. In vitro tests confirmed that a few of the cytomegalovirus-associated TCR beta chains recognize cytomegalovirus antigens. An earlier analysis of approximately 500 of the donors showed that most TCR beta V segments appeared in productive rearrangements either about 87% or about 30% of the time, which broadly matched IMGT annotations. This cohort had only TCR beta chains sequenced, and the lack of alpha or paired-chain data limited which features could be detected. The classifier was reported to diagnose cytomegalovirus status with high specificity and sensitivity in both the original and validation cohorts. A group of highly shared sequence variants was considered likely to be a technical artifact of the sequencing pipeline.

The CDR3 runs 16 amino acids, cysteine and phenylalanine included. Here the CDR3 DNA is all that survives: 48 bases in frame from base 1. Per the germline V gene (reference sequence), LNHDA is the CDR1 and SQIVND is the CDR2. V sheds 0 bases and J sheds 0 bases, leaving 6 bases between their ends. The cohort comprised around 700 healthy bone marrow donors. All cohort members were sampled while nominally healthy, although unrecorded immune exposures were likely present. The donor tested CMV seronegative and was one of the 352 seronegative cohort members. Every donor gave a peripheral blood sample, and the peripheral blood mononuclear cells from that sample were used for TCR beta sequencing. Genomic DNA extraction from the blood cell samples was performed with the Qiagen DNeasy Blood Extraction Kit. Remarks on this clone: The clone's antigen remains unknown. Per-base qualities were not stored, and no clone one base away is much larger.

The chain was built from TRBV19 and TRBJ2-6; D gene: possibly TRBD1, on 6 matching bases. The sequencing sample was made of PBMCs. This TCR was recovered from a woman aged 45 to 65 in good health and CMV-seronegative. The CDR3 region: CASSIEGGSGANVLTF. The nucleotide sequence reads as follows: TGTGCCAGTAGTATAGAAGGGGGCTCTGGGGCCAACGTCCTGACTTTC. With the portions outside the CDR3 filled from the reference TRBV19 and TRBJ2-6 genes, the complete variable region becomes DGGITQSPKYLFRKEGQNVTLSCEQNLNHDAMYWYRQDPGQGLRLIYYSQIVNDFQKGDIAEGYSVSREKKESFPLTVTSAQKNPTAFYLCASSIEGGSGANVLTFGAGSRLTVL.